This T cell receptor beta chain was documented in a study of cytomegalovirus exposure and HLA in healthy donors. Across the whole study: The study's early data release held around 85 million unique TCRs from HLA-typed donors. Among the roughly 400 genotyped donors, approximately 81% were placed in the Caucasian-associated ancestry cluster.

As concerns this clone: The antigen is unknown.

V shed 1 base and J shed 5 bases, with 10 bases lying between them. Germline CDR1 reads MRHNA; CDR2 reads SNTAGT. This CDR3 region has 14 residues. Study-wide results and limits: According to the study, 160 or so TCR beta chains were cytomegalovirus-associated. By HLA locus, TCR association rates varied in a later analysis, with DRB1 showing the most and HLA-C the fewest.

The PCR was carried out with 60 Vbeta primers and 13 Jbeta primers. Measured with immunoSEQ multiplex PCR; TCRdb has only the in-frame clones, and not every one. The sample lists fewer than 200,000 clones, roughly 75% seen once, with 4.5% to 6% in the top ten. Sequencing was performed on PBMCs. V is TRBV6-4 and J is TRBJ2-3; TRBD2 might be the D (7 bases). This TCR was sampled from a man in his forties in good health and CMV-seronegative. The CDR3 DNA sequence: TGTGCCAGCAGTGACTGGGGGGGCCAAGATACGCAGTATTTT. It encodes CASSDWGGQDTQYF.